The 6 T cell receptor beta chains reported below all come from one sample, sequenced in a study of shared clonotypes between healthy human individuals (dated by TCRdb to between 2020 and 2021). The library was obtained by the immunoSEQ multiplex PCR assay. In TCRdb, the immuneACCESS table is reduced to in-frame sequences with V and J assigned. These tables do not hold every clone; where another copy was compared, an unresolved V gene accounts for under half, and the others remain unexplained. This sample holds over a million clones; more than 95% were observed only once. The top ten constitute more than 0.9% of the sample. Sequencing input: naive CD4+ T cells sorted from blood. The meaning of the sample's cell subset or site label: CD45RA+ positively selected. The receptors originated from a man in his thirties or forties in good health.

V and J are TRBV6-1 and TRBJ2-1, with 13 bases lining up with TRBD2. CDR1 and CDR2 from the germline V gene are MNHNS and SASEGT. After removal of 4 bases from V and 7 bases from J, the junction contained 4 bases not matched to a gene. The CDR3 is 15 residues long. CDR3 residues: CASSGGTSGENEQFF. CDR3 nucleotides: TGTGCCAGCAGTGGAGGGACTAGCGGGGAGAATGAGCAGTTCTTC.

This chain connects TRBV18 to TRBJ2-5; no reliable D call. CDR1 is KGHSH, CDR2 LQKENI, per germline. The CDR3 extends over 15 amino acids. V lost 8 bases, J lost 1 base, and 17 bases lay in between. The CDR3: CASVKDKLPQETQYF. CDR3 DNA: TGTGCCAGCGTAAAAGATAAGCTACCCCAAGAGACCCAGTACTTC.

V and J are TRBV28 and TRBJ1-5; D gene uncertain. The CDR3 runs 15 residues. V was shortened by 7 bases and J by 5 bases, with 18 bases between the two germline ends. Germline V gives CDR1 MDHEN, CDR2 SYDVKM. As DNA, the CDR3 is TGTGCCAGCACCTACATAGGGAGGTCCGATCAGCCCCAGCATTTT. It encodes CASTYIGRSDQPQHF.

This clone has a single count. The chain carries TRBV30 and TRBJ2-5; 7 bases agree with TRBD2. This CDR3 region has 10 residues. CDR1 and CDR2 (germline): GTSNPN, SVGIG (reference sequence). After removal of 8 bases from V and 3 bases from J, the junction contained 0 bases not matched to a gene. CDR3 nucleotide sequence: TGTGCCGGGGGGGAAGAGACCCAGTACTTC. Translation gives CAGGEETQYF.

This chain uses TRBV2 with TRBJ2-2; 7 bases align to TRBD1. The CDR3 has 14 amino acids. The germline V gene has CDR1 SNHLY and CDR2 FYNNEI. Trimming cost V 6 bases and J 5 bases; bases outside gene matches: 6. CDR3 amino acids: CASRDTGDTGELFF. In DNA, the CDR3 is TGTGCCAGCAGAGACACAGGGGATACCGGGGAGCTGTTTTTT.

The J gene is TRBJ1-1, the V gene TRBV5-6, with D perhaps matching TRBD1 (6 bases). Looked up from germline, CDR1 is SGHDT and CDR2 is YYEEEE. The V end was cut by 5 bases, the J end by 1 base, with 24 bases between. The CDR3 consists of 18 residues. Here the CDR3 reads CASRPNRDIVVSNTEAFF. For the CDR3, the DNA is TGTGCCAGCAGACCAAACCGGGACATCGTTGTTTCGAACACTGAAGCTTTCTTT.